This TCR beta chain is drawn from a study of T cell repertoires in cytomegalovirus infection. On the study more broadly: CMV infection plus the matching HLA type was flagged by public TCR beta signatures.

About this clonotype itself: Antigen: not known.

Each CDR3 protein gets one entry after TCRdb re-called the reads with MiXCR. The sample lists about 160,000 distinct CDR3 sequences; less than 25% were seen once. This CDR3 region has 13 residues. Germline V CDR1 and CDR2: SGHVS, FQNEAQ. V dropped 6 bases and J dropped 5; count of bases not matched to a gene: 4. The chain employs TRBV7-8 and TRBJ2-7; 10 positions agree with TRBD1. The material sequenced was CD8+ T cells from cultured PBMCs, taken from culture after CMV antigen stimulation. This clonotype originated in a human donor in good health (CMV status not recorded). Some clones in this sample may be carry-over from other donors' samples. CDR3 in amino acids: CASRGDRGHEQYF. CDR3 DNA sequence: TGTGCCAGCAGGGGGGACAGGGGCCACGAGCAGTACTTC.